This TCR beta chain was sequenced for a study of regulatory T cells in long-lasting Graves disease. Libraries of TCR beta came from iRepertoire HTBI primers plus Arm-PCR of CDR3 regions. Each CDR3 protein gets one entry after TCRdb re-called the multiplex PCR reads with MiXCR. The data hold just over 600,000 distinct CDR3 sequences, with 15% to 20% observed a single time. The CDR3 has 13 amino acids. Germline assignment: CDR1 SGHDN and CDR2 FVKESK. V gave up 3 bases and J gave up 3 bases, with 8 bases separating them. The sample holds many counts of this clonotype. Time point specified: newly diagnosed GD, antithyroid drugs for less than 3 months. TCR sequences were obtained from RNA taken from PBMCs. These data also formed part of another study, on T cells in Graves' hyperthyroidism and ophthalmopathy. From that report: In the first-round RT-PCR of the TCR CDR3, the HTBI primer set was used.

The receptor was derived from a woman in her thirties with Graves disease. This chain joins TRBV14 and TRBJ1-1; no firm D call. The sequenced sample was peripheral blood mononuclear cells (PBMCs), obtained at new diagnosis, from a patient treated with antithyroid drugs. This CDR3 reads CASSHGSDTEAFF. DNA for the CDR3: TGTGCCAGCAGCCACGGTTCCGACACTGAAGCTTTCTTT.